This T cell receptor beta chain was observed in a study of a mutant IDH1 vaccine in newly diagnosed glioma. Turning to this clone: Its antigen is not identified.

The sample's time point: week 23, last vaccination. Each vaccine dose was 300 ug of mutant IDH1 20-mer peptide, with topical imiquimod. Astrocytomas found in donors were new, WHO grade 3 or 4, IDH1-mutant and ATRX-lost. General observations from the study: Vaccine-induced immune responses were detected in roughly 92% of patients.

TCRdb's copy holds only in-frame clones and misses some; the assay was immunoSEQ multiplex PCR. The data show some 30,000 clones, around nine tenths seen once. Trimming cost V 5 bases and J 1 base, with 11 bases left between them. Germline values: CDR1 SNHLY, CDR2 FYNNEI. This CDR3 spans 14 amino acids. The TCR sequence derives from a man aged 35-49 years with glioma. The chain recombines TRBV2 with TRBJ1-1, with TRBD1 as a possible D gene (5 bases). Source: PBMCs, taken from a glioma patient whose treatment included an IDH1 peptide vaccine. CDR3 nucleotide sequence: TGTGCCAGCAGTCCTAGACAGCAGAACACTGAAGCTTTCTTT. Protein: CASSPRQQNTEAFF.